These T cell receptor beta chains were read from a single sample in a study of blood T cell repertoires in COVID-19. Assay: immunoSEQ multiplex PCR; the TCRdb copy retains only in-frame clones and omits some. Among some 74,000 clones listed, approximately 80% were seen once. Sequenced sample: peripheral blood. All receptors come from a man older than 75 with acute or convalescent COVID-19. CDR3s include the opening cysteine and the closing phenylalanine or tryptophan. A D gene is named only where the DNA matches it firmly. Clone size is given for some rows only: seen once, a few or many times, or a class if the clone is expanded.

v_gene,d_gene,abundance,j_gene,len,CDR3nt,CDR3aa
TRBV2,NA,NA,TRBJ1-2,13,TGTGCCAGCCTGAACGGGGGGGGGAATGGCTACACCTTC,CASLNGGGNGYTF
TRBV2,NA,NA,TRBJ2-2,15,TGTGCCAGCAATAGAGGGACTTCATCCACCGGGGAGCTGTTTTTT,CASNRGTSSTGELFF
TRBV28,NA,NA,TRBJ1-2,13,TGTGCCAGCAGACCGGTGGGCAACTATGGCTACACCTTC,CASRPVGNYGYTF
TRBV7-8,TRBD1,few,TRBJ1-2,15,TGTGCCAGCAGCCTAGGTGGGACAGGGCTCTATGGCTACACCTTC,CASSLGGTGLYGYTF
TRBV5-1,NA,NA,TRBJ2-1,14,TGCGCCAGCAGCCTACTTCCGGCGGGGTATGAGCAGTTCTTC,CASSLLPAGYEQFF
TRBV10-3,NA,once,TRBJ1-4,14,TGTGCCATCAGGTCCGGGACGGGGGGGGAAAAACTGTTTTTT,CAIRSGTGGEKLFF
TRBV5-5,NA,few,TRBJ1-3,16,TGTGCCAGCACCCGCTCGGAAGGGGTCTCTGGAAACACCATATATTTT,CASTRSEGVSGNTIYF
TRBV5-1,NA,NA,TRBJ2-3,16,TGCGCCAGCAGTCTTGAGCCTGGAGGGGGCACAGATACGCAGTATTTT,CASSLEPGGGTDTQYF
TRBV2,TRBD1,NA,TRBJ1-5,14,TGTGCCAGCAGTGGGACAGGGGGGACTCAGCCCCAGCATTTT,CASSGTGGTQPQHF
TRBV10-1,NA,many,TRBJ2-7,14,TGCGCCAGCAGTGAGAGGGGTCTCTCCTACGAGCAGTACTTC,CASSERGLSYEQYF
TRBV7-2,NA,NA,TRBJ1-2,17,TGTGCCAGCAGCTCACCCGCCGGGACTGGGGTTAACTATGGCTACACCTTC,CASSSPAGTGVNYGYTF
TRBV9,TRBD2,NA,TRBJ2-2,14,TGTGCCAGCAGCGATCGACTAGCGGCCGGGGAGCTGTTTTTT,CASSDRLAAGELFF
TRBV24-1,TRBD1,NA,TRBJ2-5,19,TGTGCCACCAGTGATTCAAATTCTCCGGGACAGAGCGCCCAAGAGACCCAGTACTTC,CATSDSNSPGQSAQETQYF
TRBV11-3,TRBD1,NA,TRBJ2-4,13,TGTGCCGGCCCCGGGACAGGGAAAAACATTCAGTACTTC,CAGPGTGKNIQYF
TRBV5-1,NA,NA,TRBJ2-2,12,TGCGCCAGCAGCTTGGACTCCGGGGAGCTGTTTTTT,CASSLDSGELFF
TRBV19,NA,NA,TRBJ1-3,19,TGTGCCAGTAGGCTGGGGAGGCACAGCCCGCTTTCCTCTGGAAACACCATATATTTT,CASRLGRHSPLSSGNTIYF
TRBV18,TRBD1,NA,TRBJ1-3,15,TGTGCCAGCTCATTTCCACAGGGGGCTGGAAACACCATATATTTT,CASSFPQGAGNTIYF
TRBV3-1/TRBV3-2,NA,NA,TRBJ1-2,17,TGTGCCAGCAGCCAATATTTGAGGTTTCAGGGGCGAAGTGGCTACACCTTC,CASSQYLRFQGRSGYTF
TRBV28,NA,NA,TRBJ1-1,12,TGTGCCAGCAGTTATTCTCCGGGGAGAGCTTTCTTT,CASSYSPGRAFF
TRBV12-3/TRBV12-4,NA,NA,TRBJ1-5,13,TGTGCCAGCAGGGGGACATTAGATCAGCCCCAGCATTTT,CASRGTLDQPQHF
TRBV10-1,TRBD1,NA,TRBJ1-5,19,TGCGCCAGCAGTGATGTACTTGGGACAGGGCACAATAGCAATCAGCCCCAGCATTTT,CASSDVLGTGHNSNQPQHF
TRBV18,TRBD2,NA,TRBJ2-2,20,TGTGCCAGCTCACCACCGAAACTAGCGGGAGGGCATACAAACACCGGGGAGCTGTTTTTT,CASSPPKLAGGHTNTGELFF
TRBV19,NA,NA,TRBJ1-5,14,TGTGCCAGTAGTATAAGGGGCAGCAATCAGCCCCAGCATTTT,CASSIRGSNQPQHF
TRBV5-5,NA,NA,TRBJ2-5,14,TGTGCCAGCAGCGCGCTTGCGGTCCAAGAGACCCAGTACTTC,CASSALAVQETQYF
TRBV6-6,TRBD1,NA,TRBJ2-3,13,TGTGCCAGCACTGGACAGGGCACAGATACGCAGTATTTT,CASTGQGTDTQYF
TRBV6-5,TRBD1,NA,TRBJ1-5,14,TGTGCCAGCAGAAGTGGACAGGGGAATCAGCCCCAGCATTTT,CASRSGQGNQPQHF
TRBV10-3,NA,few,TRBJ2-7,14,TGTGCCATCAGATTCGACGAACTAGGCTACGAGCAGTACTTC,CAIRFDELGYEQYF
TRBV4-3,TRBD2,few,TRBJ2-1,15,TGCGCCAGCAGCCAGAGCGGGAGGACGAACAATGAGCAGTTCTTC,CASSQSGRTNNEQFF
TRBV4-1,TRBD2,NA,TRBJ2-1,14,TGCGCCAGCAGCCAAGATCAAGCGGGGTACGAGCAGTTCTTC,CASSQDQAGYEQFF
TRBV5-6,NA,once,TRBJ2-1,14,TGTGCCAGCAGCTCCCGGGGGGACAACAATGAGCAGTTCTTC,CASSSRGDNNEQFF
TRBV5-4,TRBD1,NA,TRBJ1-6,13,TGTGCCAGCAGTAGACAGGGAAATTCACCCCTCCACTTT,CASSRQGNSPLHF
TRBV5-4,TRBD1,NA,TRBJ1-2,17,TGTGCCAGCAGCATTGGGACAGGACATGAAGCTAACTATGGCTACACCTTC,CASSIGTGHEANYGYTF
TRBV27,NA,NA,TRBJ2-1,14,TGTGCCAGCAGTTCGGGACGGTTGGGGGGTGAGCAGTTCTTC,CASSSGRLGGEQFF
TRBV5-8,TRBD1,NA,TRBJ2-5,14,TGTGCCAGCAGCCCCCGGGACAGAGAAGAGACCCAGTACTTC,CASSPRDREETQYF
TRBV10-2,TRBD2,NA,TRBJ2-1,16,TGCGCCAGCAGTGACCCACTAGCGGGAGGGCCAAATGAGCAGTTCTTC,CASSDPLAGGPNEQFF
TRBV5-1,TRBD2,NA,TRBJ2-1,17,TGCGCCAGCAGCCCAAATGGGGGGGGAAGCTCCTACAATGAGCAGTTCTTC,CASSPNGGGSSYNEQFF
TRBV15,NA,NA,TRBJ2-7,15,TGTGCCACCAGCAGAGAGGAGACAGGTTTCTACGAGCAGTACTTC,CATSREETGFYEQYF
TRBV7-6,NA,NA,TRBJ1-1,15,TGTGCCAGCAGCTTTTCGAGCGGGGTGAACACTGAAGCTTTCTTT,CASSFSSGVNTEAFF
TRBV16,TRBD1,NA,TRBJ1-5,15,TGTGCCAGCAGCCAGAACGGACAGGGTAGACAGCCCCAGCATTTT,CASSQNGQGRQPQHF
TRBV27,NA,NA,TRBJ1-1,15,TGTGCCAGCAAACGGGGGGGGATAATGAACACTGAAGCTTTCTTT,CASKRGGIMNTEAFF
TRBV6-2/TRBV6-3,TRBD1,few,TRBJ1-2,14,TGTGCCAGCAGCCCCATGGACAGGGCAGGAGGCTACACCTTC,CASSPMDRAGGYTF
TRBV5-1,NA,once,TRBJ2-7,14,TGCGCCAGCAGCTTGGGACAGAGCTCCTACGAGCAGTACTTC,CASSLGQSSYEQYF
TRBV19,NA,NA,TRBJ1-1,14,TGTGCCAGTAGTATGGGGCAGGCGAACACTGAAGCTTTCTTT,CASSMGQANTEAFF
TRBV20-1,TRBD2,few,TRBJ2-3,16,TGCAGTGCTAGTAGACCGGCGGGAGTTCGCACAGATACGCAGTATTTT,CSASRPAGVRTDTQYF
TRBV12-3/TRBV12-4,NA,NA,TRBJ2-1,12,TGTGCCAGCAGTTTTAGTTACAATGAGCAGTTCTTC,CASSFSYNEQFF
TRBV10-3,NA,few,TRBJ1-5,16,TGTGCCATCAGTACGGGGATTGAAATTAGCAATCAGCCCCAGCATTTT,CAISTGIEISNQPQHF